This T cell receptor beta chain was captured in a study of cytomegalovirus exposure and HLA in healthy donors. The study's findings and limits: Previously analyzed data showed that most TCR beta V segments were productive at a frequency of about 87% or about 30%.

This CDR3 has 12 residues. Germline loops: CDR1 MNHNS, CDR2 SASEGT. The V and J ends lost 6 bases and 8 bases respectively, with 11 bases between them. Primers included in the PCR were 60 Vbeta and 13 Jbeta primers. Sequenced by immunoSEQ multiplex PCR; TCRdb stores in-frame clones only, minus some. This sample has around 130,000 clones, with around 75% found just once. Notes on this clone: Its antigen remains unidentified.

The rearrangement joins TRBV6-1 to TRBJ2-1, with D perhaps TRBD2 (5 bases). This TCR came from a man aged 25-40 years in good health and CMV-seronegative. Sequenced sample: PBMCs. The CDR3 nucleotides read TGTGCCAGCAGATCGGGGTATGATGAGCAGTTCTTC. This encodes CASRSGYDEQFF.